This T cell receptor beta chain comes out of a study of cytomegalovirus exposure and HLA in healthy donors. Primers included in the PCR were 60 Vbeta and 13 Jbeta primers. TCRdb keeps only in-frame clones here, not all; method: immunoSEQ multiplex PCR. Altogether approximately 150,000 clones are present, approximately 79% being singletons, with the ten largest covering approximately 2.3%. The V gene end was trimmed by 2 bases and the J gene end by 6 bases; junction bases not matched to a gene: 3. This CDR3 contains 14 residues. The germline V gene encodes CDR1 PRHDT and CDR2 FYEKMQ (reference sequence).

This receptor was identified in a man aged 35 to 55 in good health and CMV-seronegative. Source material: PBMCs. V usage is TRBV13 and J usage is TRBJ2-2; TRBD1 matches 7 bases. CDR3 residues: CASSLRQGAGELFF. The DNA of the CDR3 is TGTGCCAGCAGCTTACGACAGGGCGCCGGGGAGCTGTTTTTT.